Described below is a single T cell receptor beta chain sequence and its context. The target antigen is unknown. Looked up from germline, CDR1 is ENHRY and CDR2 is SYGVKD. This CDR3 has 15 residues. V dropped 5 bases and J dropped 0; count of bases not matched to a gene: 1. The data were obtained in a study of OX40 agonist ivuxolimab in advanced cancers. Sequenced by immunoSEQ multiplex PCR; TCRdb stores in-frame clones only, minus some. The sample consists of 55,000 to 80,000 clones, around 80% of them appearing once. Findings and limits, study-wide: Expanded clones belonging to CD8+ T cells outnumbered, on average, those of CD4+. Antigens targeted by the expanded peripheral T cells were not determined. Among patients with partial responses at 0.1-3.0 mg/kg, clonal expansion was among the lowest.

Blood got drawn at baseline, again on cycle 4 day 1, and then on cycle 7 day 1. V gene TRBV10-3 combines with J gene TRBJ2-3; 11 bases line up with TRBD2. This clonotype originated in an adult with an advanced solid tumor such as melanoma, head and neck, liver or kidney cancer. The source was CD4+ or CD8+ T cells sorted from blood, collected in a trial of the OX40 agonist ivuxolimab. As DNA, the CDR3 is TGTGCCATCAGTACTAGCGGGGGAAGCACAGATACGCAGTATTTT. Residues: CAISTSGGSTDTQYF.